This T cell receptor (beta chain) was identified in a study of blood T cell repertoires in COVID-19. Study-wide context: T cells, B-cell-depleted T cells, or PBMCs provided the cDNA or gDNA that served as material.

Methods used by the authors: Reference gene primer amplification in the assay estimated nucleated cell counts. Sequencing used immunoSEQ multiplex PCR; TCRdb keeps in-frame clones, though not all of them. V and J calls and clone size come straight from that table; D and trimming were deduced from the DNA. The sample gives roughly 200,000 clones, just under 80% of which show up once; 5% to 8.5% is in the top ten. Germline assignment: CDR1 SGHNT and CDR2 YYREEE (reference sequence). CDR3 length: 13 amino acids. With V trimmed by 8 bases and J by 0 bases, 5 bases remained unmatched. Sequences were obtained from peripheral blood. The receptor was isolated from a man in his 70s with active or convalescent COVID-19. The V call is TRBV5-4, the J call TRBJ2-7; 7 bases match TRBD1. The CDR3 DNA sequence: TGTGCCAGTTCGACAGGGAGCTCCTACGAGCAGTACTTC. Its translation is CASSTGSSYEQYF.